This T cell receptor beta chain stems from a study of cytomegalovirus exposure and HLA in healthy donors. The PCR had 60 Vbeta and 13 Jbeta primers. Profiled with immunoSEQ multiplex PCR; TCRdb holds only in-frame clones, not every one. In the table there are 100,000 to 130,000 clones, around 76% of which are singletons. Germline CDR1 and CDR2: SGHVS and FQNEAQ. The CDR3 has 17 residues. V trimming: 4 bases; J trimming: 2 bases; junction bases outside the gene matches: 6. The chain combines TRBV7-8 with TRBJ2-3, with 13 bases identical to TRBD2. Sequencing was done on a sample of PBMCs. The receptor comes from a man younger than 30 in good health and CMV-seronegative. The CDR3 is CASSSLAGGRNTDTQYF. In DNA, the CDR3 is TGTGCCAGCAGCTCACTAGCGGGGGGGCGTAACACAGATACGCAGTATTTT.